This TCR beta chain was documented in a study of regulatory dendritic cells for organ transplantation. General study points: Regulatory dendritic cells appeared to expand memory CD8+ clones less than mature ones. Among resting subsets, memory CD8+ cells contained the most alloreactive clonotypes.

There are 16 residues in the CDR3. CDR1 LNHDA and CDR2 SQIVND come from the germline V gene (reference sequence). Trimming took 3 bases from V and 4 from J; bases not matched to a gene: 7. TCRdb keeps only in-frame clones here, not all; method: immunoSEQ multiplex PCR. The sample holds approximately 35,000 clones, roughly 91% seen once. Turning to this clone: What it binds is not known.

The V call is TRBV19, the J call TRBJ2-5; 11 bases match TRBD1. The receptor comes from a human donor in good health. The sequenced sample was naive CD4+ T cells from blood. Subset meaning: CD45RA+ naive T cells. CDR3 residues: CASSIYRDRGGETQYF. CDR3 in DNA: TGTGCCAGTAGTATCTACCGGGACAGGGGGGGAGAGACCCAGTACTTC. The full variable domain, completed using reference TRBV19 and TRBJ2-5, is DGGITQSPKYLFRKEGQNVTLSCEQNLNHDAMYWYRQDPGQGLRLIYYSQIVNDFQKGDIAEGYSVSREKKESFPLTVTSAQKNPTAFYLCASSIYRDRGGETQYFGPGTRLLVL.